The rows below give T cell receptor beta chains drawn from one sample of a study of T cells in Graves' hyperthyroidism and ophthalmopathy. TCRdb re-analysed the multiplex PCR reads in MiXCR, keeping a single row per CDR3 protein. The sample lists a few hundred thousand distinct CDR3 sequences, 20% to 25% occurring once. The sequenced sample was blood. The receptors here all came from a woman in her 70s with Graves' ophthalmopathy. Each CDR3 is given with its conserved first and last residue. Each record gives: J gene, V gene, D gene, clone size, CDR3 protein, CDR3 DNA. A D gene is named only where the DNA matches it firmly. Only some rows state a clone size, as once, few, many or a class for expanded clones.

>TRBJ1-2|TRBV6-1|TRBD1|-
CASSEVGGQGNYGYTF
TGTGCCAGCAGTGAAGTTGGGGGACAGGGGAACTATGGCTACACCTTC
>TRBJ2-3|TRBV20-1|-|-
CSARDHTQYF
TGCAGTGCTAGAGATCATACGCAGTATTTT
>TRBJ2-3|TRBV10-3|-|-
CAISVTADTQYF
TGTGCCATCAGTGTGACCGCAGATACGCAGTATTTT
>TRBJ2-3|TRBV10-3|-|-
CAISDRANTQYF
TGTGCCATCAGTGACCGGGCCAATACGCAGTATTTT
>TRBJ1-2|TRBV6-5|-|few
CASSYSRPLFSAYGYTF
TGTGCCAGCAGTTACTCAAGGCCCCTTTTTTCGGCCTATGGCTACACCTTC
>TRBJ1-1|TRBV9|-|few
CASSDRDLNTEAFF
TGTGCCAGCAGCGACAGGGACCTGAACACTGAAGCTTTCTTT
>TRBJ2-5|TRBV20-1|-|few
CSATRPIRKETQYF
TGCAGTGCTACCAGGCCTATACGGAAGGAGACCCAGTACTTC
>TRBJ2-1|TRBV30|TRBD2|-
CAGWGLAGANEQFF
TGCGCCGGATGGGGGCTAGCGGGAGCAAATGAGCAGTTCTTC
>TRBJ2-7|TRBV30|TRBD1|few
CAWRQGAAYEQYF
TGTGCCTGGAGGCAGGGGGCAGCGTACGAGCAGTACTTC
>TRBJ1-1|TRBV7-2|-|-
CASSLRQINTEAFF
TGTGCCAGCAGCTTACGACAGATTAACACTGAAGCTTTCTTT
>TRBJ2-6|TRBV12-3/TRBV12-4|-|-
CASSFYGGFRSGANVLTF
TGTGCCAGCAGTTTTTACGGGGGCTTTCGTTCTGGGGCCAACGTCCTGACTTTC
>TRBJ2-5|TRBV12-3/TRBV12-4|TRBD2|many
CASSLRTSGRVETQYF
TGTGCCAGCAGCCTGAGGACTAGCGGGAGAGTGGAGACCCAGTACTTC
>TRBJ2-7|TRBV27|-|-
CASSPRTAYEQYF
TGTGCCAGCAGTCCCAGGACAGCCTACGAGCAGTACTTC
>TRBJ1-1|TRBV6-1|-|many
CASTDPKGGGIAEAFF
TGTGCCAGCACCGACCCCAAGGGGGGAGGAATCGCTGAAGCTTTCTTT
>TRBJ1-1|TRBV28|-|many
CASSFVAGGTEAFF
TGTGCCAGCAGTTTTGTAGCCGGGGGCACTGAAGCTTTCTTT
>TRBJ2-7|TRBV3-1|TRBD2|many
CASSQDWTSGSYEQYF
TGTGCCAGCAGCCAAGATTGGACTAGCGGGTCCTACGAGCAGTACTTC
>TRBJ2-7|TRBV19|TRBD2|-
CASSTGLAGAYEQYF
TGTGCCAGTAGTACCGGGCTAGCGGGAGCATACGAGCAGTACTTC
>TRBJ1-4|TRBV2|-|-
CASTLRGTDEKLFF
TGTGCCAGCACTCTTAGGGGGACGGATGAAAAACTGTTTTTT
>TRBJ1-5|TRBV2|-|few
CASRGGAIGPQHF
TGTGCCAGCAGGGGGGGGGCTATTGGGCCCCAGCATTTT
>TRBJ1-5|TRBV7-9|-|-
CASSLNQGSDQPQHF
TGTGCCAGCAGCTTAAATCAGGGGTCCGATCAGCCCCAGCATTTT
>TRBJ1-1|TRBV5-1|-|-
CASSLGTTTEAFF
TGCGCCAGCAGCTTGGGGACAACCACTGAAGCTTTCTTT
>TRBJ2-1|TRBV6-1|-|-
CASRSLHEQFF
TGTGCCAGCAGATCTCTCCATGAGCAGTTCTTC
>TRBJ1-1|TRBV14|-|-
CASSQDMQSTEAFF
TGTGCCAGCAGCCAAGATATGCAATCCACTGAAGCTTTCTTT
>TRBJ1-2|TRBV11-2|TRBD1|many
CASSATTGIDGYTF
TGTGCCAGCAGCGCCACGACAGGGATCGACGGCTACACCTTC
>TRBJ2-1|TRBV7-6|TRBD2|-
CASSPLGGLAGANEQFF
TGTGCCAGCAGCCCCCTAGGGGGACTAGCGGGAGCCAATGAGCAGTTCTTC
>TRBJ2-5|TRBV15|-|few
CATKVSEETQYF
TGTGCCACCAAAGTCAGTGAAGAGACCCAGTACTTC
>TRBJ2-1|TRBV11-2|-|few
CASSPRTDTYNEQFF
TGTGCCAGCAGCCCACGGACAGACACCTACAATGAGCAGTTCTTC
>TRBJ2-5|TRBV15|-|few
CATSGWAGETQYF
TGTGCCACCAGCGGGTGGGCGGGGGAGACCCAGTACTTC
>TRBJ1-1|TRBV18|-|many
CASSPRAGRAFF
TGTGCCAGCTCACCCCGGGCAGGGAGAGCTTTCTTT
>TRBJ1-6|TRBV2|TRBD1|few
CASSINRGTANSPLHF
TGTGCCAGCAGCATCAACCGCGGGACAGCCAATTCACCCCTCCACTTT
>TRBJ1-4|TRBV29-1|-|-
CSVTGLANNEKLFF
TGCAGCGTCACGGGACTCGCGAATAATGAAAAACTGTTTTTT
>TRBJ1-5|TRBV28|TRBD1|-
CASSSSGGNQPQHF
TGTGCCAGCAGTAGCTCAGGGGGAAATCAGCCCCAGCATTTT
>TRBJ1-3|TRBV6-1|-|-
CASIEGFSGNTIYF
TGTGCCAGCATCGAGGGGTTCTCTGGAAACACCATATATTTT
>TRBJ2-3|TRBV7-2|-|few
CASSSSVAFTDTQYF
TGTGCCAGCAGTTCCAGCGTGGCGTTCACAGATACGCAGTATTTT
>TRBJ2-7|TRBV18|-|-
CASSFGQGLYEQYF
TGTGCCAGCTCATTCGGACAAGGACTCTACGAGCAGTACTTC
>TRBJ2-1|TRBV19|TRBD2|few
CASSPGLAGEQFF
TGTGCCAGTAGCCCGGGACTAGCGGGAGAGCAGTTCTTC
>TRBJ1-1|TRBV28|TRBD1|-
CASSSSPGTGKNTEALF
TGTGCCAGCAGTTCCTCCCCCGGGACAGGCAAAAACACTGAAGCTCTCTTT
>TRBJ1-2|TRBV29-1|-|-
CSVATGYGEGYTF
TGCAGCGTTGCCACGGGGTATGGGGAGGGCTACACCTTC
>TRBJ2-5|TRBV14|TRBD1|-
CASSHFGQGGQETQYF
TGTGCCAGCAGCCACTTCGGACAGGGCGGGCAAGAGACCCAGTACTTC